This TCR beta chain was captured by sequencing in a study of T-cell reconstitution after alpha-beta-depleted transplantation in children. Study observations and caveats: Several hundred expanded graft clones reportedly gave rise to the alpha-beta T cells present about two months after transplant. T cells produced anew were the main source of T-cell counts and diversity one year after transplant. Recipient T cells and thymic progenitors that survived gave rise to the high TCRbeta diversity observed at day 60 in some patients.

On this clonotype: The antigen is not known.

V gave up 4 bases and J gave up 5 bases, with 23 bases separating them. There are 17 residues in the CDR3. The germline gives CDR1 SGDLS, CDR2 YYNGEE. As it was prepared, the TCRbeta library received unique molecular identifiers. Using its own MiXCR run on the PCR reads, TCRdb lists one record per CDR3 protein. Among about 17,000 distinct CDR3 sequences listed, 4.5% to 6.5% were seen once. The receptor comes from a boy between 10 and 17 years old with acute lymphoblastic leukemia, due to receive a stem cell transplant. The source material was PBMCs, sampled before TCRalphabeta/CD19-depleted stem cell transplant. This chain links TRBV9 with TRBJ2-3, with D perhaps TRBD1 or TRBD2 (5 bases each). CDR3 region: CASSLLGVVGTQDTQYF. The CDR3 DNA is TGTGCCAGCAGCCTCCTCGGTGTAGTGGGGACCCAAGATACGCAGTATTTT.